One and the same sample provided the 6 T cell receptor beta chains below, sequenced in a study of blood T cell repertoires in COVID-19. Repertoires were generated with immunoSEQ multiplex PCR, while TCRdb's copy carries only in-frame clones and drops some. The repertoire holds about 200,000 clones, about four fifths seen once, with around 5.4% in the top ten. Sequenced input: peripheral blood. The receptors shown here come from a woman aged 40 to 50 with COVID-19, enrolled during active disease.

The chain combines TRBV9 with TRBJ1-3; a weak D match, TRBD1 (6 bases). The CDR3 sequence is 14 residues long. The V gene's germline CDR1 is SGDLS and CDR2 YYNGEE. Deletions cut 6 bases from V and 0 bases from J, with 10 bases between. CDR3: CASNRAGSGNTIYF. CDR3 DNA: TGTGCCAGCAACAGGGCGGGCTCTGGAAACACCATATATTTT.

This chain links TRBV27 with TRBJ2-1; 12 bases map to TRBD2. CDR3 size: 16 residues. With V trimmed by 7 bases and J by 7 bases, 11 bases remained unmatched. Germline V gene lookup returns CDR1 MNHEY and CDR2 SMNVEV (reference sequence). DNA for the CDR3: TGTGCCAGCAACCGAGCTAGCGGGAGGGCCATAAATGAGCAGTTCTTC. The encoded protein is CASNRASGRAINEQFF.

The chain carries TRBV5-1 and TRBJ2-7; weak D call: TRBD2 (6 bases). The CDR3 totals 15 residues. Trimming removed 0 bases from V and 4 bases from J, with 14 bases in between. The germline V gene encodes CDR1 SGHRS and CDR2 YFSETQ. The CDR3 DNA reads as TGCGCCAGCAGCTTGGCCGGGGGATGGACGTACGAGCAGTACTTC. Translating gives CASSLAGGWTYEQYF.

The CDR3 DNA reads TGTGCCAGTAGTATAATAGAAGCGGGAGAATTTAGGCTGTTCTTC. Protein: CASSIIEAGEFRLFF. This sequence joins TRBV19 and TRBJ2-1, with TRBD2 identical over 8 bases. Trimming removed 2 bases from V and 15 bases from J; junction bases left unmatched: 15. CDR3 length equals 15 residues. Germline V gene sequence: CDR1 LNHDA, CDR2 SQIVND (reference sequence).

The V gene is TRBV3-1 (or the pseudogene TRBV3-2), the J gene TRBJ2-7, with 7 nucleotides matching TRBD1. Germline V gene data show CDR1 as LGHDT and CDR2 as YNNKEL (reference sequence). The CDR3 runs 15 residues. V shed 4 bases and J 2 bases; nucleotides not matched to a gene: 8. The CDR3 DNA reads TGTGCCAGCAGCCTGGGGACAGTTTGGACCTACGAGCAGTACTTC. Protein sequence: CASSLGTVWTYEQYF.

The chain recombines TRBV5-6 with TRBJ1-2, with no clear D. V was shortened by 4 bases and J by 4 bases, with 14 bases between the two germline ends. In germline, CDR1 is SGHDT, CDR2 YYEEEE. This CDR3 is built from 14 residues. The CDR3 reads CASSQNRQIYGYTF. The CDR3 coding sequence is TGTGCCAGCAGCCAGAATCGACAAATCTATGGCTACACCTTC.